The rows below give T cell receptor beta chains drawn from one sample of a study of Tregs in tolerant kidney transplant recipients. Generated by immunoSEQ multiplex PCR, the TCRdb table keeps only in-frame clones and is missing some. The sample holds 81,000 or so clones, roughly 90% seen once. The sequencing here drew on CD4+ T cells from blood (PBMCs), taken 24 months after the transplant. The receptors originated from a human patient who received a combined kidney and bone marrow transplant. Some T cells may originate from the graft donor. Each CDR3 is given with its conserved first and last residue. The D gene is left open where the match is weak. Clone size is stated in some rows and not others, as once, few, many or a class when expanded.

v_call	clone_size	j_call	d_call	cdr3_aa	cdr3_nt
TRBV5-6	NA	TRBJ2-2	NA	CASSFFAARDTGELFF	TGTGCCAGCAGCTTTTTCGCGGCCCGGGACACCGGGGAGCTGTTTTTT
TRBV11-2	NA	TRBJ2-3	NA	CASSPTNAYTDTQYF	TGTGCCAGCAGCCCCACTAATGCCTATACAGATACGCAGTATTTT
TRBV7-2	NA	TRBJ2-3	NA	CASSLLFRTDTQYF	TGTGCCAGCAGCCTCCTCTTTCGCACAGATACGCAGTATTTT
TRBV5-4	NA	TRBJ1-6	NA	CASSLVFSNSPLHF	TGTGCCAGCAGCTTGGTCTTTAGTAATTCACCCCTCCACTTT
TRBV6-5	NA	TRBJ2-1	TRBD1	CASRMTGPSYNEQFF	TGTGCCAGCAGAATGACAGGGCCCTCCTACAATGAGCAGTTCTTC
TRBV4-2	NA	TRBJ2-7	NA	CASSQARWGGLNSYEQYF	TGTGCCAGCAGCCAAGCCCGTTGGGGGGGCCTAAACTCCTACGAGCAGTACTTC
TRBV5-4	NA	TRBJ2-2	TRBD1	CASRTGPAGELFF	TGTGCCAGCAGGACAGGGCCCGCCGGGGAGCTGTTTTTT
TRBV4-3	NA	TRBJ2-3	TRBD2	CASSQDLGGGADTQYF	TGCGCCAGCAGCCAAGACCTGGGCGGGGGGGCAGATACGCAGTATTTT
TRBV19	NA	TRBJ1-2	NA	CASTRSRGGYGYTF	TGTGCCAGTACCCGCTCGCGGGGAGGGTATGGCTACACCTTC
TRBV5-1	NA	TRBJ1-4	NA	CASSLNINEKLFF	TGCGCCAGCAGCTTAAATATTAATGAAAAACTGTTTTTT
TRBV18	NA	TRBJ2-3	TRBD2	CASSPSGGGRDTQYF	TGTGCCAGCTCACCCAGCGGGGGAGGGAGAGATACGCAGTATTTT
TRBV4-3	NA	TRBJ1-2	TRBD1	CASSQDLRPLTGTNYGYTF	TGCGCCAGCAGCCAAGACCTCCGGCCTTTGACAGGGACTAACTATGGCTACACCTTC
TRBV4-1	NA	TRBJ1-1	NA	CASSNRALNTEAFF	TGCGCCAGCTCTAACAGGGCACTGAACACTGAAGCTTTCTTT
TRBV7-8	NA	TRBJ2-7	TRBD1	CASRRRDSPPYEQYF	TGTGCCAGCAGGCGCCGGGACAGTCCACCCTACGAGCAGTACTTC
TRBV7-3	NA	TRBJ2-1	NA	CASSWRGFSEQFF	TGTGCCAGCAGCTGGCGGGGCTTTAGTGAGCAGTTCTTC
TRBV15	NA	TRBJ1-6	NA	CATSIDPRQYNSPLHF	TGTGCCACCAGCATAGATCCGCGACAATATAATTCACCCCTCCACTTT
TRBV10-3	NA	TRBJ2-1	TRBD2	CAITTVASGFNNEQFF	TGTGCCATCACTACCGTGGCTAGCGGGTTCAACAATGAGCAGTTCTTC
TRBV5-4	NA	TRBJ2-7	TRBD1	CASSYPGQNYEQYF	TGTGCCAGCAGCTATCCGGGACAGAACTACGAGCAGTACTTC
TRBV11-3	few	TRBJ2-4	NA	CASSFGLTTYKNIQYF	TGTGCCAGCAGCTTTGGGCTAACCACGTACAAAAACATTCAGTACTTC
TRBV21-1	NA	TRBJ2-3	NA	CASSKGRQGSTDTQYF	TGTGCCAGCAGCAAAGGCCGGCAGGGGAGCACAGATACGCAGTATTTT
TRBV5-1	NA	TRBJ2-5	TRBD1	CASSLEGRGRIETQYF	TGCGCCAGCAGCTTAGAGGGCAGGGGGCGGATTGAGACCCAGTACTTC
TRBV28	NA	TRBJ2-1	TRBD1	CASSWRTGGNNEQFF	TGTGCCAGCAGTTGGCGGACAGGGGGCAACAATGAGCAGTTCTTC
TRBV11-2	NA	TRBJ2-3	NA	CASSFLGGTDTQYF	TGTGCCAGCAGCTTCTTGGGGGGAACAGATACGCAGTATTTT
TRBV18	NA	TRBJ2-6	TRBD1	CASSPRGQTGANVLTF	TGTGCCAGCTCACCACGGGGACAGACTGGGGCCAACGTCCTGACTTTC
TRBV9	NA	TRBJ1-1	NA	CASSVVTEAFF	TGTGCCAGCAGCGTAGTAACTGAAGCTTTCTTT
TRBV7-9	NA	TRBJ2-5	TRBD2	CASSRTSGQETQYF	TGTGCCAGCAGCCGGACTAGCGGGCAAGAGACCCAGTACTTC
TRBV9	NA	TRBJ2-1	TRBD2	CASSAGGGAHNEQFF	TGTGCCAGCAGCGCCGGGGGGGGAGCGCACAATGAGCAGTTCTTC